This T cell receptor beta chain was obtained from a study of shared clonotypes between healthy human individuals. In this sample, this clone turned up once. Investigators divided CD4+ cells into CD45RA+ naive and CD45RA-negative memory subsets. Clones were sequenced by immunoSEQ multiplex PCR, and TCRdb holds only the in-frame ones, with some missing. The repertoire holds hundreds of thousands of clones, with about 96% as singletons. After removal of 6 bases from V and 3 bases from J, the junction contained 6 bases not matched to a gene. Germline-derived CDR1 and CDR2 are MDHEN and SYDVKM. This CDR3 spans 14 amino acids.

Sample: naive CD4+ T cells sorted from blood. Regarding subset: CD45RA+ positively selected. The genes are TRBV28 and TRBJ2-7; TRBD1 agrees at 9 bases. The TCR was taken from a woman in her twenties or thirties in good health. The CDR3 loop reads CASRSGTGYYEQYF. In DNA form, the CDR3 reads TGTGCCAGCAGGTCCGGGACAGGGTACTACGAGCAGTACTTC.